Below, 3 T cell receptor beta chains from the same sample are listed, as sequenced in a study of control samples from healthy donors and cancer patients. This table comes from immunoSEQ multiplex PCR, and its TCRdb copy is limited to in-frame clones, with some not included. The data hold over 150,000 clones, with around 89% observed a single time. The material sequenced was blood. The receptors were sampled from a woman in her forties or fifties in good health.

The chain combines TRBV20-1 with TRBJ1-1; D uncertain. CDR1 DFQATT and CDR2 SNEGSKA come from the germline V gene (reference sequence). The CDR3 sequence is 11 residues long. Here the CDR3 DNA reads TGCAGACCCGAGGGGAACACTGAAGCTTTCTTT. It yields the protein CRPEGNTEAFF.

The chain recombines TRBV29-1 with TRBJ2-7; 8 bases map to TRBD1. CDR1 is SQVTM, CDR2 ANQGSEA, per germline. The V gene end was trimmed by 6 bases and the J gene end by 6 bases; junction bases not matched to a gene: 10. This CDR3 region has 13 residues. This CDR3 reads CSVPGQALGEQYF. CDR3 nucleotide sequence: TGCAGCGTGCCGGGACAGGCCCTTGGCGAGCAGTACTTC.

The V gene is TRBV5-1, the J gene TRBJ2-2; tentatively, D is TRBD1 (5 bases). Germline CDR1 is SGHRS and CDR2 is YFSETQ. The V and J ends lost 0 bases and 4 bases respectively, with 13 bases between them. The CDR3 extends over 16 amino acids. The CDR3, as DNA: TGCGCCAGCAGCTTGGAGGCAGGGCGATCCACCGGGGAGCTGTTTTTT. Translation gives CASSLEAGRSTGELFF. The whole variable domain, remainder taken from reference TRBV5-1 and TRBJ2-2, is KAGVTQTPRYLIKTRGQQVTLSCSPISGHRSVSWYQQTPGQGLQFLFEYFSETQRNKGNFPGRFSGRQFSNSRSEMNVSTLELGDSALYLCASSLEAGRSTGELFFGEGSRLTVL.